Listed here are 16 T cell receptor beta chains from one sample, sequenced in a study of STAT5B mutations in CD4+ large granular lymphocyte leukemia. Sequencing was performed with immunoSEQ multiplex PCR; in TCRdb, only in-frame clones are kept and a portion is missing. The sample shows about 35,000 clones, 81% of them seen only once. The sample was CD4+ T cells from blood buffy coats. The receptors shown here come from a human donor in good health.

This clone occurred a few times. The rearrangement uses TRBV2 and TRBJ1-1; 9 nucleotides agree with TRBD1. The CDR3 loop spans 15 amino acids. With V trimmed by 5 bases and J by 4 bases, 8 bases remained unmatched. CDR1 and CDR2 (germline): SNHLY, FYNNEI. The CDR3 sequence: CASSRTGVLGTEAFF. The CDR3 nucleotides read TGTGCCAGCAGTAGGACAGGGGTTCTCGGCACTGAAGCTTTCTTT.

This chain uses TRBV19 with TRBJ1-2; 8 positions agree with TRBD1. The CDR3 length is 16 residues. Germline CDR1 and CDR2: LNHDA and SQIVND (reference sequence). With 5 bases clipped from V and 0 bases from J, the junction kept 8 bases outside the gene matches. CDR3 nucleotide sequence: TGTGCCAGTAGTCACCCACAGGGGGTGACTAACTATGGCTACACCTTC. It is translated as CASSHPQGVTNYGYTF.

This chain uses TRBV10-3 with TRBJ1-5; a possible D gene is TRBD1 (5 bases). Germline V gives CDR1 ENHRY, CDR2 SYGVKD. This CDR3 comprises 16 residues. V dropped 0 bases and J dropped 0 bases, with 9 bases sitting between them. The chain's CDR3 is CAISESTENSNQPQHF. The CDR3 DNA reads TGTGCCATCAGTGAGTCGACAGAGAATAGCAATCAGCCCCAGCATTTT.

CDR3 residues: CASSLGQGAGYSYEQYF. DNA for the CDR3: TGTGCCAGCAGCCTCGGACAGGGGGCCGGATACTCCTACGAGCAGTACTTC. This chain joins TRBV5-4 and TRBJ2-7; TRBD1 agrees at 11 bases. The CDR3 is 17 amino acids. The V segment lost 4 bases and the J segment 0 bases; nucleotides outside the gene matches: 9. Germline CDR1 is SGHNT and CDR2 is YYREEE (reference sequence).

The chain is built from TRBV9 and TRBJ1-2; D not resolved. Germline-derived CDR1 and CDR2 are SGDLS and YYNGEE. The V end was cut by 6 bases, the J end by 1 base, with 10 bases between. This CDR3 spans 13 amino acids. The CDR3 sequence is CASNNKGNYGYTF. The CDR3 DNA reads TGTGCCAGCAACAACAAGGGTAACTATGGCTACACCTTC.

The gene calls are TRBV10-3 and TRBJ2-3; D might be TRBD1 or TRBD2, each matching 5 bases. This CDR3 has 14 residues. Trimming stripped 4 bases from V and 4 bases from J, with 12 bases between. Germline V lookup: CDR1 ENHRY, CDR2 SYGVKD. This chain's CDR3 is CAISVRDGADTQYF. The CDR3 nucleotides are TGTGCCATCAGTGTTAGGGACGGAGCAGATACGCAGTATTTT.

The chain combines TRBV9 with TRBJ2-1, with 9 bases fitting TRBD1. With V trimmed by 4 bases and J by 7 bases, 9 bases remained unmatched. CDR3 length equals 15 residues. CDR1 SGDLS and CDR2 YYNGEE come from the germline V gene. The CDR3 bases are TGTGCCAGCAGCTCATGGACAGGGGATGGGAATGAGCAGTTCTTC. This encodes CASSSWTGDGNEQFF.

This rearrangement joins TRBV29-1 to TRBJ1-1; a possible D gene is TRBD1 (6 bases). Germline V gene data show CDR1 as SQVTM and CDR2 as ANQGSEA. CDR3 length: 14 residues. The V gene lost 1 base and the J gene lost 4 bases, with 13 bases spanning the gap. As DNA, the CDR3 is TGCAGCGTTGAAGGGAACGGGGGCATCACTGAAGCTTTCTTT. It translates to CSVEGNGGITEAFF. Together with reference TRBV29-1 and TRBJ1-1, the CDR3 gives the full variable domain: SAVISQKPSRDICQRGTSLTIQCQVDSQVTMMFWYRQQPGQSLTLIATANQGSEATYESGFVIDKFPISRPNLTFSTLTVSNMSPEDSSIYLCSVEGNGGITEAFFGQGTRLTVV.

The V call is TRBV7-2, the J call TRBJ2-1; 8 nucleotides align to TRBD2. The CDR3 loop spans 16 amino acids. Germline V gene data show CDR1 as SGHTA and CDR2 as FQGNSA. Unmatched junction bases numbered 12, after V lost 5 bases and J lost 6 bases. CDR3 sequence: CASSRTPGLVSNEQFF. The CDR3, as DNA: TGTGCCAGCAGCCGGACGCCGGGACTAGTGAGCAATGAGCAGTTCTTC.

The chain recombines TRBV4-1 with TRBJ1-1; 7 bases are a match to TRBD1. CDR1 is MGHRA, CDR2 YSYEKL, per germline. Losses at the gene ends were 4 bases for V and 1 base for J; bases not matched to a gene: 12. There are 17 residues in the CDR3. CDR3 region: CASSPQGYRGENTEAFF. The CDR3 region has the DNA TGCGCCAGCAGCCCACAGGGATACAGGGGAGAGAACACTGAAGCTTTCTTT.

This clone was observed a few times. The chain links TRBV4-3 to TRBJ2-7; 8 positions agree with TRBD2. Germline V lookup: CDR1 LGHNA, CDR2 YSLEER. Trimming took 4 bases from V and 3 from J; bases not matched to a gene: 8. The CDR3 loop spans 15 amino acids. The CDR3, as DNA: TGCGCCAGCAGCCCGGGACTAGATTTTTACTACGAGCAGTACTTC. This sequence encodes CASSPGLDFYYEQYF.

The CDR3 DNA reads TGTGCCAGCAGTATCAGGGGGCTCGGCGAAAAACTGTTTTTT. This gives the protein CASSIRGLGEKLFF. V usage is TRBV28 and J usage is TRBJ1-4; 8 bases fit TRBD1. Unmatched junction bases numbered 7, after V lost 5 bases and J lost 8 bases. The CDR3 sequence is 14 residues long. CDR1 and CDR2 (germline): MDHEN, SYDVKM.

V is TRBV15 and J is TRBJ2-3; perhaps D is TRBD1 or TRBD2 (5 bases each). Germline lookup yields CDR1 LNHNV and CDR2 YYDKDF (reference sequence). V lost 2 bases, J lost 4 bases, and 7 bases lay in between. This CDR3 is 13 amino acids long. DNA for the CDR3: TGTGCCACCAGCAGACAGGGACCAGATACGCAGTATTTT. Translation: CATSRQGPDTQYF.

This clone was observed once. This chain connects TRBV18 to TRBJ2-7, with D possibly TRBD1 on 5 matching bases. This CDR3 has 13 residues. The V gene's germline CDR1 is KGHSH and CDR2 LQKENI. V dropped 3 bases and J dropped 2 bases, with 8 bases sitting between them. The CDR3 DNA is TGTGCCAGCTCACCCGACAGTACCTACGAGCAGTACTTC. Translated: CASSPDSTYEQYF. Looking up the rest from reference TRBV18 and TRBJ2-7 gives the full variable domain: NAGVMQNPRHLVRRRGQEARLRCSPMKGHSHVYWYRQLPEEGLKFMVYLQKENIIDESGMPKERFSAEFPKEGPSILRIQQVVRGDSAAYFCASSPDSTYEQYFGPGTRLTVT.

There are a few counts of this clone. The V and J genes are TRBV30 and TRBJ1-4; the D gene is possibly TRBD1 (5 bases). Trimming took 0 bases from V and 6 from J, leaving 11 bases between them. The germline gives CDR1 GTSNPN, CDR2 SVGIG (reference sequence). The CDR3 has 14 residues. CDR3 coding DNA: TGTGCCTGGAGTGTAGAGCAGGGAGATGAAAAACTGTTTTTT. It yields the protein CAWSVEQGDEKLFF. Complete variable domain (other parts from reference TRBV30 and TRBJ1-4): SQTIHQWPATLVQPVGSPLSLECTVEGTSNPNLYWYRQAAGRGLQLLFYSVGIGQISSEVPQNLSASRPQDRQFILSSKKLLLSDSGFYLCAWSVEQGDEKLFFGSGTQLSVL.

The chain has TRBV19 and TRBJ1-3, with TRBD1 matching 9 bases. There are 15 residues in the CDR3. V shed 9 bases, J shed 4 bases, and the junction held 10 bases outside the gene matches. The germline V gene has CDR1 LNHDA and CDR2 SQIVND (reference sequence). The CDR3 spells CASRPSGTGGNTIYF. The CDR3, as DNA: TGTGCCAGCAGACCCTCCGGGACAGGGGGAAACACCATATATTTT.